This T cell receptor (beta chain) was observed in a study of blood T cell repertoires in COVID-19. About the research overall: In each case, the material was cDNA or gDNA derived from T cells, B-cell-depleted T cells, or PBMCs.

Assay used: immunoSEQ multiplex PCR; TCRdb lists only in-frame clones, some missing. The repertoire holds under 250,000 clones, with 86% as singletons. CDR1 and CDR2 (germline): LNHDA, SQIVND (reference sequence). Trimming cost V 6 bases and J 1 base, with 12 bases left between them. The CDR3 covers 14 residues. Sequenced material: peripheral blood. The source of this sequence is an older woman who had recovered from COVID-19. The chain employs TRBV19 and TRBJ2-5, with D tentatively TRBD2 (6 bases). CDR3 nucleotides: TGTGCCAGTAGCCTCGGGAGTCGCCAAGAGACCCAGTACTTC. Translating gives CASSLGSRQETQYF.